This T cell receptor beta chain was retrieved from a study of CD8 T cells in ankylosing spondylitis (dated by TCRdb to 2016 to 2017). Notes on the research overall: To find TCR variants linked to disease, the study profiled T cell receptor beta repertoires in ankylosing spondylitis patients and healthy donors. The whole study cohort included some 100 healthy donors and under 30 ankylosing spondylitis patients. Samples of peripheral blood were taken, and for ankylosing spondylitis patients, synovial fluid was collected as well. The full study reports these points: Some motif variants had previously been reported in the synovial fluid and blood of reactive arthritis patients, which suggests shared mechanisms of disease initiation. A TCR beta motif made up of several highly homologous amino acid variants appeared to be characteristic of blood from ankylosing spondylitis patients. The disease-linked clones showed a CD8+ phenotype and occurred at relatively low frequencies in peripheral blood. The disease-linked clones were reported to be significantly enriched in matched synovial fluid samples from ankylosing spondylitis patients.

The sequencing machine was an Illumina HiSeq 2500. Quantitative 5'-RACE with molecular barcodes was used to prepare TCR beta libraries. As for the original processing: A new computational method based on a probabilistic model of VDJ rearrangement was used to identify disease-linked TCR variants. TCRdb handled the public reads itself, with Q25 trimming in fastp and clone calling in MiXCR, and kept productive beta chains. CDR3 protein duplicates are merged, each entry listing the most common genes and DNA. These V and J calls derive from TCRdb rather than the authors' analysis. The sample yields fewer than 650,000 distinct CDR3 sequences; more than 9.5% were counted once. The ten largest clones capture 6.8% of the sample. The CDR3 runs 15 residues from the cysteine to the phenylalanine. The read is trimmed to its CDR3 DNA, 45 bases read in frame from base 1. Unmatched junction bases come to 10, with V trimmed by 7 bases and J by 4 bases.

About this clonotype: Its antigen is still unknown. Base quality data are lacking; no much larger clone is found one base away.

The sample comprised blood, either unsorted or a sorted T cell fraction (not recorded which). The chain is made from TRBV12-3 or TRBV12-4 and TRBJ2-3, with 8 central nucleotides matching TRBD2. This clonotype originated in a male donor with ankylosing spondylitis. The sequence in DNA is TGTGCCAGCACCTTGAGCGGGAGTCGGGCAGATACGCAGTATTTT. Its product reads: CASTLSGSRADTQYF.